These 21 T cell receptor beta chains came from one sample sequenced in a study of blood T cell repertoires in COVID-19. TCRdb's copy holds only in-frame clones and misses some; the assay was immunoSEQ multiplex PCR. The data show 150,000 to 200,000 clones, more than 85% seen once. Specimen: PBMCs or T cells enriched from blood (not recorded which). These receptors came from a human donor with acute COVID-19. The donor label of this sample is uncertain.

The chain uses TRBV19 and TRBJ2-2, with 8 bases fitting TRBD1. J lost 0 bases, V lost 4 bases, and 7 bases had no gene match. The CDR3 has 17 amino acids. From germline, CDR1 is LNHDA and CDR2 SQIVND (reference sequence). For the CDR3, the DNA is TGTGCCAGTAGTAGAGTAGGACAGGGAGCGAACACCGGGGAGCTGTTTTTT. It is translated as CASSRVGQGANTGELFF.

The chain combines TRBV6-5 with TRBJ2-5, with D unresolved. V gave up 4 bases and J gave up 1 base, with 13 bases separating them. Germline CDR1 MNHEY, CDR2 SVGAGI. This CDR3 is built from 15 residues. The CDR3, as DNA: TGTGCCAGCAGTTCGCCCTCTACCGGCCAAGAGACCCAGTACTTC. It codes for CASSSPSTGQETQYF.

The V call is TRBV7-2, the J call TRBJ2-5; TRBD1 aligns across 7 bases. V lost 5 bases to trimming and J lost 5 bases; unmatched junction nucleotides: 8. The CDR3 has 14 residues. CDR1 is SGHTA and CDR2 is FQGNSA in the germline V gene. DNA for the CDR3: TGTGCCAGCAGCCCATCCACAGGGGTTGAGACCCAGTACTTC. Residues: CASSPSTGVETQYF.

The gene calls are TRBV6-2 or TRBV6-3 and TRBJ2-1; 12 nucleotides line up with TRBD2. CDR1 and CDR2 (germline): MNHEY, SVGEGT. This CDR3 spans 17 amino acids. V dropped 0 bases and J dropped 3; count of bases not matched to a gene: 3. The CDR3 is CASSYSGLAGIYNEQFF. CDR3 bases: TGTGCCAGCAGTTACTCTGGACTAGCGGGGATCTACAATGAGCAGTTCTTC.

The rearrangement uses TRBV6-6 and TRBJ1-3; D ambiguous. CDR3 size: 16 residues. V was trimmed by 2 bases and J by 0 bases, leaving 11 bases between them. Germline-derived CDR1 and CDR2 are MNHNY and SVGAGI (reference sequence). The CDR3: CASSYNAGSSGNTIYF. CDR3 coding DNA: TGTGCCAGCAGTTACAACGCGGGCTCCTCTGGAAACACCATATATTTT.

This chain uses TRBV4-3 with TRBJ2-1; D unclear. CDR1 and CDR2 from the germline V gene are LGHNA and YSLEER. This CDR3 contains 17 residues. The V and J ends lost 0 bases and 0 bases respectively, with 12 bases between them. CDR3 sequence reads: CASSQDAPMSSYNEQFF. In DNA form, the CDR3 reads TGCGCCAGCAGCCAAGATGCTCCGATGAGCTCCTACAATGAGCAGTTCTTC.

The CDR3 DNA is TGTGCCACCAGTGATGCGGGACAGGGGATTAACTATGGCTACACCTTC. It is translated as CATSDAGQGINYGYTF. The chain couples TRBV24-1 to TRBJ1-2, with 10 bases lining up with TRBD1. The trim removed 3 bases at V and 1 base at J, leaving 4 bases unmatched. This CDR3 contains 16 residues. Germline CDR1 reads KGHDR; CDR2 reads SFDVKD.

The chain joins TRBV5-1 to TRBJ2-5; weak D call: TRBD2 (6 bases). The CDR3 covers 14 residues. CDR1 SGHRS and CDR2 YFSETQ come from the germline V gene. The ends were cut back, 3 bases at V and 5 bases at J, with 14 bases in the middle. CDR3 nucleotide sequence: TGCGCCAGCAGCTCGGGACTTCCGGGGGAGACCCAGTACTTC. This sequence encodes CASSSGLPGETQYF.

V and J are TRBV2 and TRBJ2-3, with D uncertain. Trimming shortened V by 2 bases and J by 4 bases, and 4 bases separated the two germline ends. The germline CDR1 and CDR2 sequences are SNHLY and FYNNEI. The CDR3 is 12 amino acids. As DNA, the CDR3 is TGTGCCAGCAGTGAAAGCGCAGATACGCAGTATTTT. It codes for CASSESADTQYF.

This rearrangement joins TRBV7-2 to TRBJ1-1; no firm D call. In germline, CDR1 is SGHTA, CDR2 FQGNSA. The V and J ends lost 7 bases and 0 bases respectively, with 9 bases between them. The CDR3 contains 13 residues. The CDR3 loop is CASTLRMNTEAFF. CDR3 sequence (DNA): TGTGCCAGCACCCTCAGGATGAACACTGAAGCTTTCTTT.

The V and J genes are TRBV7-9 and TRBJ2-2; the D is unclear. Trimming stripped 1 base from V and 4 bases from J, with 7 bases between. The length of the CDR3 is 14 residues. Germline loops: CDR1 SEHNR, CDR2 FQNEAQ (reference sequence). The CDR3 nucleotides are TGTGCCAGCAGCTTAGACGACTTCACCGGGGAGCTGTTTTTT. This encodes CASSLDDFTGELFF.

V usage is TRBV14 and J usage is TRBJ2-1, with D maybe TRBD2 (5 bases). Trimming took off 1 base at V and 6 bases at J, with 7 bases between the two ends. The length of the CDR3 is 13 residues. The germline V gene encodes CDR1 SGHDN and CDR2 FVKESK. CDR3 sequence: CASSQGAGNEQFF. The DNA for the CDR3 is TGTGCCAGCAGCCAAGGGGCGGGCAATGAGCAGTTCTTC.

V and J are TRBV12-3 or TRBV12-4 and TRBJ1-1; 12 bases align to TRBD1. Germline trimming cut 6 bases from V and 12 bases from J; bases unmatched to any gene: 8. CDR3 size: 13 residues. CDR3 residues: CASSYGTGGMTFF. Here the CDR3 DNA reads TGTGCCAGCAGCTATGGGACAGGGGGCATGACTTTCTTT.

The chain carries TRBV7-2 and TRBJ2-3; 7 nucleotides align to TRBD2. Per the germline V gene, CDR1 is SGHTA and CDR2 is FQGNSA. With V trimmed by 5 bases and J by 2 bases, 7 bases remained unmatched. This CDR3 region has 15 residues. CDR3 DNA: TGTGCCAGCAGCCTCTTCGGGGGGAACACAGATACGCAGTATTTT. Protein product: CASSLFGGNTDTQYF. Together with reference TRBV7-2 and TRBJ2-3, the CDR3 gives the full variable domain: GAGVSQSPSNKVTEKGKDVELRCDPISGHTALYWYRQSLGQGLEFLIYFQGNSAPDKSGLPSDRFSAERTGGSVSTLTIQRTQQEDSAVYLCASSLFGGNTDTQYFGPGTRLTVL.

The genes are TRBV3-1 (or the pseudogene TRBV3-2) and TRBJ2-7; TRBD2 is a possible D gene (6 bases). CDR3 size: 14 residues. The V end was cut by 0 bases, the J end by 2 bases, with 8 bases between. The germline CDR1 and CDR2 sequences are LGHDT and YNNKEL (reference sequence). Here the CDR3 DNA reads TGTGCCAGCAGCCAAGACTGGGGGGCCTACGAGCAGTACTTC. Residues: CASSQDWGAYEQYF.

The J gene is TRBJ1-2, the V gene TRBV7-9, with 9 bases fitting TRBD1. With 6 bases clipped from V and 4 bases from J, the junction kept 6 bases outside the gene matches. CDR1 is SEHNR, CDR2 FQNEAQ, per germline (reference sequence). The CDR3 sequence is 14 residues long. In nucleotides, the CDR3 is TGTGCCAGCAGGATGGGACAGGGAGGCTATGGCTACACCTTC. Its translation: CASRMGQGGYGYTF.

The rearrangement uses TRBV18 and TRBJ2-1; the match to TRBD1 covers 9 bases. The CDR3 length is 17 residues. The V gene end was trimmed by 4 bases and the J gene end by 0 bases; junction bases not matched to a gene: 7. Germline CDR1 KGHSH, CDR2 LQKENI. Written as DNA, the CDR3 is TGTGCCAGCTCACGGCGCACAGGGGGCCCCTCCTACAATGAGCAGTTCTTC. Translation gives CASSRRTGGPSYNEQFF.

The chain carries TRBV15 and TRBJ2-3, with D perhaps matching TRBD1 (5 bases). The CDR3 is made up of 16 amino acids. Germline V gives CDR1 LNHNV, CDR2 YYDKDF (reference sequence). V gave up 3 bases and J gave up 4 bases, with 17 bases separating them. DNA for the CDR3: TGTGCCACCAGCAGCGATGGGCAGGGTGGGGCAGATACGCAGTATTTT. Its translation: CATSSDGQGGADTQYF.

A single count supports this clone. The chain employs TRBV19 and TRBJ1-1, with 7 bases lining up with TRBD1. Germline values: CDR1 LNHDA, CDR2 SQIVND (reference sequence). This CDR3 contains 14 residues. Trimming at V came to 7 bases and at J to 2 bases, leaving 7 bases not matched to a gene. In DNA form, the CDR3 reads TGTGCCAGTAATTTCGGACAGGCTAACACTGAAGCTTTCTTT. Protein sequence: CASNFGQANTEAFF.

This clone is a singleton in its sample. Relative to the germline gene, one junction end is altered; a read error may explain this. This sequence joins TRBV7-9 and TRBJ1-4; weak D call: TRBD1 (6 bases). This CDR3 has 16 residues. The V gene's germline CDR1 is SEHNR and CDR2 FQNEAQ (reference sequence). CDR3 sequence (DNA): TGTGCCAGCCGCTTCCCGTCCGGGACAAGGAATGAAAAACTGTTTTTT. Translating it yields CASRFPSGTRNEKLFF.

The V and J genes are TRBV12-3 or TRBV12-4 and TRBJ1-5; perhaps TRBD1 as D (6 bases). Deletions cut 6 bases from V and 4 bases from J, with 10 bases between. This CDR3 comprises 13 residues. This CDR3 is CASSAQGNQPQHF. As DNA, the CDR3 is TGTGCCAGCAGCGCGCAGGGGAATCAGCCCCAGCATTTT.